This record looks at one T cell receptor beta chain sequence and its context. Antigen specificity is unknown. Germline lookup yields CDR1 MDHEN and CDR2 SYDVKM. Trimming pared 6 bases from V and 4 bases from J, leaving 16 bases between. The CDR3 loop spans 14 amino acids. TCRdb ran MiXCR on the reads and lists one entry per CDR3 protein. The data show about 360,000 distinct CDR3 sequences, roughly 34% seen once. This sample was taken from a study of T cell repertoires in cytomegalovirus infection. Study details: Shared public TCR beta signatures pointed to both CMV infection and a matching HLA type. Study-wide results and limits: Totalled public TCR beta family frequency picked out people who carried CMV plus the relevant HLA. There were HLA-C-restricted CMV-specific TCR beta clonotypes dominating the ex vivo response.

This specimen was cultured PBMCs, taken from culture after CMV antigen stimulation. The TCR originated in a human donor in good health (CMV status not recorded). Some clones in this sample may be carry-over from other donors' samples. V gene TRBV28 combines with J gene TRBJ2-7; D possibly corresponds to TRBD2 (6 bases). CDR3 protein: CASRGPGDQYEQYF. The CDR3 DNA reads TGTGCCAGCAGGGGTCCGGGAGATCAGTACGAGCAGTACTTC.